These 32 T cell receptor beta chains were sequenced from one sample in a study of Tregs in tolerant kidney transplant recipients. Recipients received nonmyeloablative bone marrow transplants from related graft donors, with transient mixed chimerism. Some clones are missing from TCRdb's copy, which holds only in-frame ones; the method was immunoSEQ multiplex PCR. Of around 61,000 clones listed, roughly 86% are singletons. The sequencing used CD4+ T cells from blood (PBMCs), collected 6 months after the transplant. Receptors were obtained from a human patient who received a combined kidney and bone marrow transplant. The graft donor may have contributed some T cells.

J is TRBJ2-4 and V is TRBV7-2; TRBD2 agrees at 11 bases. The germline V gene encodes CDR1 SGHTA and CDR2 FQGNSA. V lost 4 bases to trimming and J lost 8 bases; unmatched junction nucleotides: 7. This CDR3 spans 15 amino acids. CDR3 sequence reads: CASSSLAGGVDIQYF. DNA of the CDR3: TGTGCCAGCAGCTCCTTAGCGGGGGGGGTGGACATTCAGTACTTC.

This clone was observed once. The chain employs TRBV5-6 and TRBJ2-7, with TRBD2 matching 9 bases. The V gene's germline CDR1 is SGHDT and CDR2 YYEEEE. The CDR3 has 17 residues. V lost 6 bases, J lost 7 bases, and 20 bases stayed unmatched. The DNA of the CDR3 is TGTGCCAGCATCTCAAGAACCGGGGTAGCGGGAGCTGGAGAGCAGTACTTC. Its translation: CASISRTGVAGAGEQYF. Supplemented by reference TRBV5-6 and TRBJ2-7, the full variable domain reads DAGVTQSPTHLIKTRGQQVTLRCSPKSGHDTVSWYQQALGQGPQFIFQYYEEEERQRGNFPDRFSGHQFPNYSSELNVNALLLGDSALYLCASISRTGVAGAGEQYFGPGTRLTVT.

The chain has TRBV4-3 and TRBJ2-7; 13 bases fit TRBD2. V trimming: 0 bases; J trimming: 0 bases; junction bases outside the gene matches: 5. The germline CDR1 and CDR2 sequences are LGHNA and YSLEER. This CDR3 has 18 amino acids. The CDR3 DNA follows: TGCGCCAGCAGCCAAGAGACTAGCGGGAGGTTTTCCTCCTACGAGCAGTACTTC. This sequence encodes CASSQETSGRFSSYEQYF.

The rearrangement uses TRBV11-3 and TRBJ2-3; possible D gene TRBD1, 7 bases. Per germline, CDR1 SGHNT and CDR2 YENEEA. The CDR3 contains 16 residues. V was cut by 2 bases and J by 7 bases, with 19 bases left in between. The CDR3 DNA follows: TGTGCCAGCAGCTTAACGGGACGCAGGGGGAGGAATACGCAGTATTTT. Amino acids: CASSLTGRRGRNTQYF.

V and J are TRBV7-2 and TRBJ2-3, with 14 bases that match TRBD2. V shed 5 bases and J 5 bases; nucleotides not matched to a gene: 6. The germline gives CDR1 SGHTA, CDR2 FQGNSA. The CDR3 extends over 16 amino acids. CDR3 in DNA: TGTGCCAGCAGCGGGCGACTAGCGGGGGGGGGAGATACGCAGTATTTT. Translated, it gives CASSGRLAGGGDTQYF.

The chain links TRBV4-3 to TRBJ2-1, with D possibly matching TRBD2 (5 bases). V was pared by 0 bases and J by 1 base, with 13 bases between. The germline CDR1 and CDR2 sequences are LGHNA and YSLEER. The CDR3 runs to 17 residues. CDR3 loop: CASSQDHPGFSYNEQFF. The DNA of the CDR3 is TGCGCCAGCAGCCAAGATCATCCGGGATTTTCCTACAATGAGCAGTTCTTC.

The chain is built from TRBV11-3 and TRBJ2-3; TRBD2 matches 14 bases. This CDR3 contains 18 residues. The germline V gene encodes CDR1 SGHNT and CDR2 YENEEA. The J segment lost 3 bases and the V segment lost 1 base, leaving 6 bases of the junction unmatched. CDR3 amino acids: CASSLGAGTSGSTDTQYF. The CDR3 nucleotides are TGTGCCAGCAGCTTAGGGGCCGGGACTAGCGGGAGTACAGATACGCAGTATTTT. Combining the CDR3 with reference TRBV11-3 and TRBJ2-3 gives the whole variable domain EAGVVQSPRYKIIEKKQPVAFWCNPISGHNTLYWYLQNLGQGPELLIRYENEEAVDDSQLPKDRFSAERLKGVDSTLKIQPAELGDSAVYLCASSLGAGTSGSTDTQYFGPGTRLTVL.

The table lists this clone with a count of one. This same CDR3 is encoded by further DNA sequences in the sample. The chain couples TRBV7-2 to TRBJ2-1; possibly TRBD1 for D (6 bases). Germline loops: CDR1 SGHTA, CDR2 FQGNSA. The V gene lost 4 bases and the J gene lost 0 bases, with 13 bases spanning the gap. This CDR3 comprises 16 residues. The CDR3 spells CASSSRGGGSYNEQFF. CDR3 nucleotides: TGTGCCAGCAGCTCCAGGGGTGGCGGCTCCTACAATGAGCAGTTCTTC.

This sequence joins TRBV11-2 and TRBJ2-7, with unresolved D. The V end was cut by 5 bases, the J end by 3 bases, with 17 bases between. CDR1 is SGHAT, CDR2 FQNNGV, per germline. The CDR3 sequence is 15 residues long. In nucleotides, the CDR3 is TGTGCCAGCAGCGCCGGTCCGTATGGGCGCTACGAGCAGTACTTC. It translates to CASSAGPYGRYEQYF.

The chain has TRBV19 and TRBJ1-6; a weak D match, TRBD1 (6 bases). The CDR3 consists of 17 residues. The V gene's germline CDR1 is LNHDA and CDR2 SQIVND (reference sequence). V was clipped by 6 bases and J by 0 bases, with 15 bases between them. The DNA of the CDR3 is TGTGCCAGTAGCATGGGGGCTTTTAGCTCCTATAATTCACCCCTCCACTTT. Its protein product is CASSMGAFSSYNSPLHF.

V and J are TRBV18 and TRBJ2-2; no reliable D call. V was cut by 1 base and J by 0 bases, with 9 bases left in between. Germline V gives CDR1 KGHSH, CDR2 LQKENI. CDR3 size: 16 residues. CDR3 amino acids: CASSPQPSSNTGELFF. CDR3 nucleotides: TGTGCCAGCTCACCACAGCCGAGTTCGAACACCGGGGAGCTGTTTTTT.

The chain joins TRBV5-1 to TRBJ1-3; perhaps TRBD1 as D (5 bases). Germline CDR1 is SGHRS and CDR2 is YFSETQ. The CDR3 loop spans 14 amino acids. Trimming cost V 5 bases and J 8 bases, with 17 bases left between them. This CDR3 is CASRETGSGDTIYF. In DNA, the CDR3 is TGCGCCAGCAGGGAAACAGGTTCAGGTGACACCATATATTTT. Full variable domain (missing parts from reference TRBV5-1 and TRBJ1-3): KAGVTQTPRYLIKTRGQQVTLSCSPISGHRSVSWYQQTPGQGLQFLFEYFSETQRNKGNFPGRFSGRQFSNSRSEMNVSTLELGDSALYLCASRETGSGDTIYFGEGSWLTVV.

The chain joins TRBV11-3 to TRBJ2-5; 7 nucleotides agree with TRBD2. The V and J ends lost 1 base and 5 bases, in that order; junction bases with no gene match: 7. CDR3 length: 15 residues. Germline V gene sequence: CDR1 SGHNT, CDR2 YENEEA. CDR3 DNA sequence: TGTGCCAGCAGCTTAGCGGGAGGCCGGGGGGAGACCCAGTACTTC. It specifies CASSLAGGRGETQYF.

This chain uses TRBV19 with TRBJ2-1, with 12 bases lining up with TRBD2. J lost 6 bases, V lost 3 bases, and 3 bases had no gene match. The CDR3 length is 15 residues. Germline CDR1 and CDR2: LNHDA and SQIVND (reference sequence). CDR3 in amino acids: CASSIPLAGGNEQFF. Here the CDR3 DNA reads TGTGCCAGTAGTATCCCACTAGCGGGAGGCAATGAGCAGTTCTTC.

This chain uses TRBV11-2 with TRBJ1-6; 7 bases are a match to TRBD1. With V trimmed by 5 bases and J by 1 base, 5 bases remained unmatched. The CDR3 consists of 16 residues. Germline V gene sequence: CDR1 SGHAT, CDR2 FQNNGV. For the CDR3, the DNA is TGTGCCAGCAGCATAAGACAGGGATCCTATAATTCACCCCTCCACTTT. Amino acid sequence: CASSIRQGSYNSPLHF.

This clone was recorded a few times. The chain employs TRBV19 and TRBJ2-3, with 10 bases matching TRBD2. Germline values: CDR1 LNHDA, CDR2 SQIVND (reference sequence). CDR3 size: 14 residues. Trimming removed 9 bases from V and 1 base from J; junction bases left unmatched: 4. CDR3 sequence reads: CASQSGGGTDTQYF. DNA of the CDR3: TGTGCCAGCCAGAGCGGGGGGGGCACAGATACGCAGTATTTT.

This clone was detected only a few times. The same CDR3 also results from other DNA sequences found in this sample. The CDR3 nucleotides are TGTGCCAGCAGCAGGGACAGGGGAGAGACCCAGTACTTC. Protein product: CASSRDRGETQYF. The V gene is TRBV11-1, the J gene TRBJ2-5; 10 nucleotides line up with TRBD1. The trim removed 5 bases at V and 4 bases at J, leaving 1 base unmatched. The CDR3 contains 13 residues. Germline V CDR1 and CDR2: SGHAT, FQDESV (reference sequence).

V usage is TRBV29-1 and J usage is TRBJ1-2, with D perhaps matching TRBD1 (5 bases). V was trimmed by 4 bases and J by 2 bases, leaving 11 bases between them. CDR3 length: 13 amino acids. CDR1 and CDR2 (germline): SQVTM, ANQGSEA. The CDR3 DNA reads TGCAGCGTTGGGCGGCAGGGCAACTATGGCTACACCTTC. It specifies CSVGRQGNYGYTF.

This clone was counted a single time. V usage is TRBV30 and J usage is TRBJ2-2; the match to TRBD2 covers 7 bases. The CDR3 totals 13 residues. V was clipped by 4 bases and J by 6 bases; unmatched bases: 5. The V gene's germline CDR1 is GTSNPN and CDR2 SVGIG (reference sequence). CDR3 sequence: CAWTVGGAGELFF. CDR3 DNA sequence: TGTGCCTGGACCGTGGGAGGGGCCGGGGAGCTGTTTTTT. Together with reference TRBV30 and TRBJ2-2, the CDR3 gives the full variable domain: SQTIHQWPATLVQPVGSPLSLECTVEGTSNPNLYWYRQAAGRGLQLLFYSVGIGQISSEVPQNLSASRPQDRQFILSSKKLLLSDSGFYLCAWTVGGAGELFFGEGSRLTVL.

This clone was seen once. V gene TRBV6-6 combines with J gene TRBJ1-5; 7 nucleotides line up with TRBD1. CDR1 and CDR2 from the germline V gene are MNHNY and SVGAGI (reference sequence). J gave up 3 bases and V 6 bases, and 11 bases lay outside the gene matches. CDR3 length equals 16 residues. The CDR3 nucleotides are TGTGCCAGCAGACAGGGGCAAAGGTACATCAATCAGCCCCAGCATTTT. Translation gives CASRQGQRYINQPQHF.

CDR3 sequence: CASSLQGRDTEAFF. DNA for the CDR3: TGTGCCAGCAGTCTACAGGGCAGAGACACTGAAGCTTTCTTT. This chain uses TRBV4-2 with TRBJ1-1; D perhaps matches TRBD1 (6 bases). V lost 6 bases and J lost 3, with 14 bases in between. Germline loops: CDR1 LGHNA, CDR2 YNFKEQ. The CDR3 is 14 residues long.

This chain links TRBV11-3 with TRBJ2-7; 7 bases agree with TRBD2. The CDR3 consists of 14 residues. J was trimmed by 2 bases and V by 5 bases; bases with no gene match: 6. Germline V gene data show CDR1 as SGHNT and CDR2 as YENEEA. CDR3 residues: CASSRIAGAYEQYF. The CDR3 DNA is TGTGCCAGCAGCCGAATAGCGGGCGCCTACGAGCAGTACTTC. The full variable domain, completed using reference TRBV11-3 and TRBJ2-7, is EAGVVQSPRYKIIEKKQPVAFWCNPISGHNTLYWYLQNLGQGPELLIRYENEEAVDDSQLPKDRFSAERLKGVDSTLKIQPAELGDSAVYLCASSRIAGAYEQYFGPGTRLTVT.

The V and J genes are TRBV9 and TRBJ1-1, with D perhaps TRBD1 (6 bases). The CDR3 sequence is 14 residues long. The V gene's germline CDR1 is SGDLS and CDR2 YYNGEE. V was shortened by 0 bases and J by 4 bases, with 10 bases between the two germline ends. CDR3 coding DNA: TGTGCCAGCAGCGTAGGAGGGGACATCACTGAAGCTTTCTTT. Translated: CASSVGGDITEAFF.

This clone has just one count. The genes are TRBV7-2 and TRBJ2-3, with 7 positions matching TRBD1. Germline V CDR1 and CDR2: SGHTA, FQGNSA. The CDR3 is 16 amino acids. V was pared by 1 base and J by 2 bases, with 6 bases of the junction left unmatched. The CDR3 nucleotides are TGTGCCAGCAGCTTAGTAGGGGACAGATTCACAGATACGCAGTATTTT. Translation: CASSLVGDRFTDTQYF. The variable domain in full, with the rest retrieved from reference TRBV7-2 and TRBJ2-3, is GAGVSQSPSNKVTEKGKDVELRCDPISGHTALYWYRQSLGQGLEFLIYFQGNSAPDKSGLPSDRFSAERTGGSVSTLTIQRTQQEDSAVYLCASSLVGDRFTDTQYFGPGTRLTVL.

The V and J genes are TRBV5-4 and TRBJ1-1, with 8 bases fitting TRBD1. The V gene's germline CDR1 is SGHNT and CDR2 YYREEE (reference sequence). The junction had 8 bases not matched to a gene; V was cut back by 2 bases and J by 5 bases. The CDR3 runs to 15 residues. CDR3 bases: TGTGCCAGCAGCTTCAATGGACAGGGAAGAACTGAAGCTTTCTTT. It translates to CASSFNGQGRTEAFF.

The chain combines TRBV19 with TRBJ1-2; 11 bases line up with TRBD1. Germline CDR1 reads LNHDA; CDR2 reads SQIVND (reference sequence). The length of the CDR3 is 15 residues. With 4 bases clipped from V and 4 bases from J, the junction kept 5 bases outside the gene matches. This chain's CDR3 is CASSTGTGGTYGYTF. For the CDR3, the DNA is TGTGCCAGTAGTACCGGGACAGGGGGTACCTATGGCTACACCTTC.

This clone was seen once. V is TRBV5-4 and J is TRBJ2-5; a weak D match, TRBD2 (5 bases). The CDR3 loop spans 13 amino acids. V lost 4 bases and J lost 4, with 11 bases in between. The V gene's germline CDR1 is SGHNT and CDR2 YYREEE (reference sequence). The CDR3 loop reads CASSPGVGETQYF. The CDR3 bases are TGTGCCAGCAGCCCCGGGGTTGGAGAGACCCAGTACTTC.

The chain carries TRBV13 and TRBJ1-1; 7 bases are shared with TRBD1. V lost 2 bases, J lost 0 bases, and 9 bases stayed unmatched. In germline, CDR1 is PRHDT, CDR2 FYEKMQ (reference sequence). CDR3 size: 17 residues. DNA for the CDR3: TGTGCCAGCAGCTTAAAGGGGGCGCTTTTTATGAACACTGAAGCTTTCTTT. Translated: CASSLKGALFMNTEAFF. Variable domain in full (rest from reference TRBV13 and TRBJ1-1): AAGVIQSPRHLIKEKRETATLKCYPIPRHDTVYWYQQGPGQDPQFLISFYEKMQSDKGSIPDRFSAQQFSDYHSELNMSSLELGDSALYFCASSLKGALFMNTEAFFGQGTRLTVV.

The V gene is TRBV30, the J gene TRBJ1-2; D call uncertain. The CDR3 sequence is 14 residues long. Trimming cost V 0 bases and J 2 bases, with 10 bases left between them. Looked up from germline, CDR1 is GTSNPN and CDR2 is SVGIG (reference sequence). CDR3 nucleotides: TGTGCCTGGAGTGTACTCGCCTTGAACTATGGCTACACCTTC. Protein: CAWSVLALNYGYTF.

The J gene is TRBJ2-3, the V gene TRBV29-1, with 8 bases lining up with TRBD1. This CDR3 has 14 residues. Germline V CDR1 and CDR2: SQVTM, ANQGSEA. The V segment lost 6 bases and the J segment 1 base; nucleotides outside the gene matches: 6. The CDR3 loop reads CSVGRGQGTDTQYF. In DNA form, the CDR3 reads TGCAGCGTCGGCAGGGGACAGGGCACAGATACGCAGTATTTT.

Only one count was recorded for this clone. The chain links TRBV6-5 to TRBJ1-1, with D uncertain. V shed 8 bases and J shed 7 bases, with 11 bases lying between them. The CDR3 runs 11 residues. Looked up from germline, CDR1 is MNHEY and CDR2 is SVGAGI. The CDR3: CASFKSGEAFF. In DNA form, the CDR3 reads TGTGCCAGCTTCAAATCCGGTGAAGCTTTCTTT.

The rearrangement uses TRBV5-1 and TRBJ2-7, with D possibly TRBD2 on 6 matching bases. CDR1 SGHRS and CDR2 YFSETQ come from the germline V gene. Deletions cut 2 bases from V and 3 bases from J, with 15 bases between. The CDR3 runs to 15 residues. The CDR3 DNA reads TGCGCCAGCAGCTTTACAGATCAGCGGGTCTACGAGCAGTACTTC. This encodes CASSFTDQRVYEQYF. The complete variable domain, with remaining parts taken from reference TRBV5-1 and TRBJ2-7, reads KAGVTQTPRYLIKTRGQQVTLSCSPISGHRSVSWYQQTPGQGLQFLFEYFSETQRNKGNFPGRFSGRQFSNSRSEMNVSTLELGDSALYLCASSFTDQRVYEQYFGPGTRLTVT.